This T cell receptor (beta chain) was captured in a study of shared clonotypes between healthy human individuals. A deep-level run was used for the assay. Each cell subset's genomic DNA was divided evenly among several immunoSEQ plates. Only in-frame clones appear in the TCRdb table, and some are missing; sequencing was by immunoSEQ multiplex PCR. The sample lists some 2.1 million clones, 95% occurring once. The CDR3 covers 15 residues. Losses at the gene ends were 5 bases for V and 3 bases for J; bases not matched to a gene: 9. The V gene's germline CDR1 is SGHTA and CDR2 FQGNSA. As for this clone: The target antigen is unknown.

Regarding the study as a whole: Clonotypes shared by all four sorted-subset donors had higher generation probabilities than non-shared clonotypes.

The sequence came from a man younger than 35 in good health. The chain carries TRBV7-2 and TRBJ2-7; 8 bases map to TRBD1. Sequencing was performed on naive CD4+ T cells sorted from blood. As to subset: CD45RA+ positively selected. CDR3 region: CASSQSTGVGYEQYF. The CDR3 DNA reads as TGTGCCAGCAGCCAATCGACAGGGGTGGGCTACGAGCAGTACTTC.